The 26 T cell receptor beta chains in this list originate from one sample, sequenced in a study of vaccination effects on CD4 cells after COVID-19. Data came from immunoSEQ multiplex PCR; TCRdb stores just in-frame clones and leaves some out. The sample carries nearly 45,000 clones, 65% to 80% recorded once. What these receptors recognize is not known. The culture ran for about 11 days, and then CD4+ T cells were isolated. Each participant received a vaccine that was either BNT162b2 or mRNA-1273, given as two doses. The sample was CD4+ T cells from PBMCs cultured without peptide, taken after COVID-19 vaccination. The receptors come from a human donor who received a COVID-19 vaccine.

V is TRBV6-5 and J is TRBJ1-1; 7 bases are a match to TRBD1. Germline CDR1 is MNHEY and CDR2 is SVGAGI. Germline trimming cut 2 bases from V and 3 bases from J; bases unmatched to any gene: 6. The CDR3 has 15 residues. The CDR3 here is CASSYRQGVDTEAFF. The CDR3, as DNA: TGTGCCAGCAGTTACAGGCAGGGGGTGGACACTGAAGCTTTCTTT.

The CDR3 DNA reads as TGCGCCAGCAGCTTGGCCGGGACAGGGGGCGACGCTGAAGCTTTCTTT. This encodes CASSLAGTGGDAEAFF. The chain links TRBV5-1 to TRBJ1-1, with 12 bases that match TRBD1. The CDR3 length is 16 residues. Germline-derived CDR1 and CDR2 are SGHRS and YFSETQ. The V gene end was trimmed by 0 bases and the J gene end by 6 bases; junction bases not matched to a gene: 6.

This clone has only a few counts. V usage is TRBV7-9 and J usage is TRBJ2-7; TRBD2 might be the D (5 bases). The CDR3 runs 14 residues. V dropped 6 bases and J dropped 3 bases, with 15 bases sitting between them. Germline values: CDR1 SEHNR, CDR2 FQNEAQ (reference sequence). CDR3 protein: CASSFYRGGYEQYF. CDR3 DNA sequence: TGTGCCAGCAGTTTTTACCGGGGTGGCTACGAGCAGTACTTC.

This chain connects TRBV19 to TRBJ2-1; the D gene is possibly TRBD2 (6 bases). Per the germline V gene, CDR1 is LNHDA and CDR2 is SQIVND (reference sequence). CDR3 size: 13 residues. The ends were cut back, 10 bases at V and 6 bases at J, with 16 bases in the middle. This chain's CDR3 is CATKRRGVNEQFF. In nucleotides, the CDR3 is TGTGCCACGAAACGGAGGGGAGTCAATGAGCAGTTCTTC.

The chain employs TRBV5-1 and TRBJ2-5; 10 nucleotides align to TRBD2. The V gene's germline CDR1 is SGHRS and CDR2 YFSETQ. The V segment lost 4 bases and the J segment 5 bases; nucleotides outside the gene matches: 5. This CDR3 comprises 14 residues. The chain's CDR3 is CASSDSGRVETQYF. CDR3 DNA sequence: TGCGCCAGCAGCGACAGCGGGAGGGTGGAGACCCAGTACTTC.

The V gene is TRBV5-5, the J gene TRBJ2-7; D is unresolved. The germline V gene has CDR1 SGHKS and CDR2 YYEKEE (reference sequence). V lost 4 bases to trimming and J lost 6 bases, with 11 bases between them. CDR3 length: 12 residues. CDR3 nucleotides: TGTGCCAGCAGCCTTTACATGGGCGAGCAGTACTTC. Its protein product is CASSLYMGEQYF.

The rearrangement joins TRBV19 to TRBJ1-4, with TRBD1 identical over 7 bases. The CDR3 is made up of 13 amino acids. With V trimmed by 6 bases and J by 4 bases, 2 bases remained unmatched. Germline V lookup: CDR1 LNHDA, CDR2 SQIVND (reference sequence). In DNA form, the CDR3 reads TGTGCCAGTAGGGACAGGATTAATGAAAAACTGTTTTTT. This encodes CASRDRINEKLFF.

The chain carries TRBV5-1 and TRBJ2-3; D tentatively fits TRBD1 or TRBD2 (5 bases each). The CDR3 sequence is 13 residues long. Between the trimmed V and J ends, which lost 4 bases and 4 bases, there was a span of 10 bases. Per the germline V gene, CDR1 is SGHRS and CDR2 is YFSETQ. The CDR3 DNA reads TGCGCCAGCAGCGACGTGGGGGCAGATACGCAGTATTTT. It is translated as CASSDVGADTQYF.

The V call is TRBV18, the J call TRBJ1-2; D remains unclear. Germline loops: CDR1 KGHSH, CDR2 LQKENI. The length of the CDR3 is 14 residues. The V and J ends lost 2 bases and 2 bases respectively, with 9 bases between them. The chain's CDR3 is CASSPGSGNYGYTF. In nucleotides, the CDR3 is TGTGCCAGCTCACCAGGGTCCGGCAACTATGGCTACACCTTC.

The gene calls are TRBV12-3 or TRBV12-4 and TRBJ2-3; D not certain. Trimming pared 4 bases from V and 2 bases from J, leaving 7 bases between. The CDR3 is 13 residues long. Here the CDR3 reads CASSSQTTDTQYF. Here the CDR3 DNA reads TGTGCCAGCAGTTCCCAGACCACAGATACGCAGTATTTT.

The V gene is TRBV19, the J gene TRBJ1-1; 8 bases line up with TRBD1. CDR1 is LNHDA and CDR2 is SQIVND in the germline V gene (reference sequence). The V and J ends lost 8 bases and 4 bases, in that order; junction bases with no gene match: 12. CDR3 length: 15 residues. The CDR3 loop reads CASCKNTGGATEAFF. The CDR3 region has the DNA TGTGCCAGTTGTAAAAATACAGGGGGTGCCACTGAAGCTTTCTTT. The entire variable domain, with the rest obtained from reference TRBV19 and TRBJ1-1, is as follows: DGGITQSPKYLFRKEGQNVTLSCEQNLNHDAMYWYRQDPGQGLRLIYYSQIVNDFQKGDIAEGYSVSREKKESFPLTVTSAQKNPTAFYLCASCKNTGGATEAFFGQGTRLTVV.

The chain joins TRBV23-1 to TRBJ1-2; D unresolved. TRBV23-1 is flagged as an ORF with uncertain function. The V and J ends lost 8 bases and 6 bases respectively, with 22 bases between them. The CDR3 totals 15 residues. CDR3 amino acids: CASPPLPRLENGYTF. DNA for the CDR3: TGCGCCAGCCCCCCCTTGCCGAGGTTGGAAAATGGCTACACCTTC.

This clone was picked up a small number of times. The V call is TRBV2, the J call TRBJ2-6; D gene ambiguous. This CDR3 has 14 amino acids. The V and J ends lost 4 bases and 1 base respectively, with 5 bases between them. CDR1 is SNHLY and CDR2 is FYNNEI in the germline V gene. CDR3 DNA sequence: TGTGCCAGCAGTGTGTCATCTGGGGCCAACGTCCTGACTTTC. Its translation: CASSVSSGANVLTF.

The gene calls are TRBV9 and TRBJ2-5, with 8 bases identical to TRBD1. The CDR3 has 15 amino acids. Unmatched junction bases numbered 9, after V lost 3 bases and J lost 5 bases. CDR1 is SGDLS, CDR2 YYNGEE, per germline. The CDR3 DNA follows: TGTGCCAGCAGCGCATCGGGACAGGTGATTGAGACCCAGTACTTC. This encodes CASSASGQVIETQYF.

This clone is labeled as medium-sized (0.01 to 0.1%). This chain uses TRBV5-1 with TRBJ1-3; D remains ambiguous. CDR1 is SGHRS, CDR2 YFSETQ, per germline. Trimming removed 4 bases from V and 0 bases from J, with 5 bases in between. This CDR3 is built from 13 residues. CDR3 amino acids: CASSGNSGNTIYF. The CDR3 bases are TGCGCCAGCAGCGGCAACTCTGGAAACACCATATATTTT.

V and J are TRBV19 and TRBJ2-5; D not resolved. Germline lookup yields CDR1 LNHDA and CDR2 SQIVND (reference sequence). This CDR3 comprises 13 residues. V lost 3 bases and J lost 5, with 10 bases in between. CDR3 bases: TGTGCCAGTAGTATTAGTCGGTCGGAGACCCAGTACTTC. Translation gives CASSISRSETQYF.

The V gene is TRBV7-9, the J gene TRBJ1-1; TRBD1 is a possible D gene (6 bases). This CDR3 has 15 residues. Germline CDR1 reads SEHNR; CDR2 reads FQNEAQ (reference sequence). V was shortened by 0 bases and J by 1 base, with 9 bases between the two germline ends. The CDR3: CASSLARGGNTEAFF. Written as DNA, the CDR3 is TGTGCCAGCAGCTTAGCAAGGGGGGGGAACACTGAAGCTTTCTTT. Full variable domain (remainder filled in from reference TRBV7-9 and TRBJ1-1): DTGVSQNPRHKITKRGQNVTFRCDPISEHNRLYWYRQTLGQGPEFLTYFQNEAQLEKSRLLSDRFSAERPKGSFSTLEIQRTEQGDSAMYLCASSLARGGNTEAFFGQGTRLTVV.

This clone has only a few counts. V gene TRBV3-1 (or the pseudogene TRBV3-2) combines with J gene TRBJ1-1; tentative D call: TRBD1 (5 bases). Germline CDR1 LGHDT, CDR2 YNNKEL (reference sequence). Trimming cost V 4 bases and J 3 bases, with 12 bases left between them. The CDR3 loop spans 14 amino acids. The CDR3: CASSPSGRDTEAFF. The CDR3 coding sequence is TGTGCCAGCAGCCCCTCGGGGCGGGACACTGAAGCTTTCTTT.

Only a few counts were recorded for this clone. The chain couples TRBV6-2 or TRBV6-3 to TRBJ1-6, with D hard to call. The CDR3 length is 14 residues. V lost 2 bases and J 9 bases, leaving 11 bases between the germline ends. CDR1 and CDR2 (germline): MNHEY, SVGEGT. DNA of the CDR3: TGTGCCAGCAGTTACACTCGGGTCACTTCACCCCTCCACTTT. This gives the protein CASSYTRVTSPLHF.

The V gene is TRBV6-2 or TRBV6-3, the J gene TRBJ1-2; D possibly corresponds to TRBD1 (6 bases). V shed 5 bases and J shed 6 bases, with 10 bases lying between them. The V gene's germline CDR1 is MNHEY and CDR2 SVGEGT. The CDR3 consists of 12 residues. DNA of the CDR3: TGTGCCAGCAGTACCGGACAGAATGGCTACACCTTC. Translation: CASSTGQNGYTF.

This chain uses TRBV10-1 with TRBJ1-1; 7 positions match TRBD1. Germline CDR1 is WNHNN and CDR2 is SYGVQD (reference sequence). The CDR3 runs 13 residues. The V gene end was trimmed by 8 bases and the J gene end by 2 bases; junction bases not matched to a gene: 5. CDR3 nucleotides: TGCGCCAGCGGACAGGACCCTAACACTGAAGCTTTCTTT. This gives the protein CASGQDPNTEAFF.

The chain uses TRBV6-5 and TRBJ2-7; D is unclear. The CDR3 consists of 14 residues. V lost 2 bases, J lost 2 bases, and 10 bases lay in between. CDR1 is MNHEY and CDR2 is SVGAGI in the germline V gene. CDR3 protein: CASSYGSTPYEQYF. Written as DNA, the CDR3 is TGTGCCAGCAGTTACGGGTCTACCCCCTACGAGCAGTACTTC.

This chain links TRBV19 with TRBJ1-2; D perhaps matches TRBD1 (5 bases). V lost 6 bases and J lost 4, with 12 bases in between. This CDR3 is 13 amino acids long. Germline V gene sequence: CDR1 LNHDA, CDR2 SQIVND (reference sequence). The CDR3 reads CASSDRQIYGYTF. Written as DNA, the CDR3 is TGTGCCAGTAGCGATCGACAGATCTATGGCTACACCTTC.

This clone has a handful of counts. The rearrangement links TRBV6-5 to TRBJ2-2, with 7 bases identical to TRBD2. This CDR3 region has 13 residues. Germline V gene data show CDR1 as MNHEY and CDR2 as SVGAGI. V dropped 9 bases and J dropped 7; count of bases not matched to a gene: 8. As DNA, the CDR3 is TGTGCCAGTACTCGGGGGGTAGTCGGGGAGCTGTTTTTT. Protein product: CASTRGVVGELFF.

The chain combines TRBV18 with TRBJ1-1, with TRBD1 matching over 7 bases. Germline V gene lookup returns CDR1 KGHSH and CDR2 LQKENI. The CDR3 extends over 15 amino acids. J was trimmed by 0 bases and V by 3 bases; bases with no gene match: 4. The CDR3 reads CASSPQGQLNTEAFF. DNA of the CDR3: TGTGCCAGCTCACCCCAGGGACAGTTGAACACTGAAGCTTTCTTT. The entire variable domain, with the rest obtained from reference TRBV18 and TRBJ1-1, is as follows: NAGVMQNPRHLVRRRGQEARLRCSPMKGHSHVYWYRQLPEEGLKFMVYLQKENIIDESGMPKERFSAEFPKEGPSILRIQQVVRGDSAAYFCASSPQGQLNTEAFFGQGTRLTVV.

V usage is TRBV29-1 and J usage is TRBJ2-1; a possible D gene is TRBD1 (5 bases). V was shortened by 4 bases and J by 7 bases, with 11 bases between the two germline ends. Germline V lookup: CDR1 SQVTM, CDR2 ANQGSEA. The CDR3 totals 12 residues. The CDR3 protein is CSVGPAGNEQFF. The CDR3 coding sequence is TGCAGCGTTGGCCCGGCAGGGAATGAGCAGTTCTTC.